These 27 T cell receptor beta chains were sequenced from one sample in a study of blood T cell repertoires in COVID-19. Data came from immunoSEQ multiplex PCR; TCRdb stores just in-frame clones and leaves some out. Seen here are tens of thousands of clones, around 87% observed once, and the top ten hold less than 3.5%. The sample comprised peripheral blood. The source is a woman aged 45-65 years with active or convalescent COVID-19.

The chain joins TRBV18 to TRBJ2-3, with 7 bases lining up with TRBD1. In germline, CDR1 is KGHSH, CDR2 LQKENI. The CDR3 length is 17 residues. V shed 3 bases, J shed 1 base, and the junction held 10 bases outside the gene matches. This CDR3 is CASSPLPTGTGTDTQYF. The CDR3 DNA follows: TGTGCCAGCTCACCGTTACCGACCGGGACAGGCACAGATACGCAGTATTTT.

This sequence joins TRBV7-3 and TRBJ2-1; 11 bases fit TRBD2. This CDR3 contains 17 residues. Germline V gene sequence: CDR1 SGHTA, CDR2 FQGTGA. V was pared by 2 bases and J by 9 bases, with 12 bases of the junction left unmatched. The CDR3 region has the DNA TGTGCCAGCAGCTTAGTGCCTAGCGGGGGGAAGTTTCTTGAGCAGTTCTTC. Protein product: CASSLVPSGGKFLEQFF.

V is TRBV28 and J is TRBJ1-1; the match to TRBD1 covers 7 bases. The CDR3 extends over 15 amino acids. The ends lost 9 bases at V and 6 bases at J; junction bases unmatched: 16. Germline CDR1 MDHEN, CDR2 SYDVKM. CDR3 nucleotides: TGTGCCAGACGTAGGGTTTCAGGACAGGATCCTGAAGCTTTCTTT. This gives the protein CARRRVSGQDPEAFF.

V usage is TRBV27 and J usage is TRBJ2-7, with TRBD1 identical over 10 bases. Losses at the gene ends were 6 bases for V and 3 bases for J; bases not matched to a gene: 5. CDR3 length: 14 residues. Germline V lookup: CDR1 MNHEY, CDR2 SMNVEV (reference sequence). This CDR3 reads CASSGQGGLYEQYF. The CDR3 nucleotides read TGTGCCAGCAGCGGACAGGGGGGACTCTACGAGCAGTACTTC.

This chain connects TRBV9 to TRBJ2-1, with D tentatively TRBD2 (6 bases). The germline V gene has CDR1 SGDLS and CDR2 YYNGEE. The CDR3 runs to 13 residues. Trimming removed 8 bases from V and 2 bases from J, with 11 bases in between. The CDR3 DNA is TGTGCCAGTTCCGGGACTCCCTACAATGAGCAGTTCTTC. As protein: CASSGTPYNEQFF.

This clone has only one observation. The gene calls are TRBV29-1 and TRBJ2-1; tentative D call: TRBD2 (6 bases). The CDR3 length is 14 residues. V lost 7 bases and J 0 bases, leaving 13 bases between the germline ends. Germline loops: CDR1 SQVTM, CDR2 ANQGSEA. CDR3 sequence reads: CSASSGSSYNEQFF. DNA for the CDR3: TGCAGCGCCAGTAGCGGTAGCTCCTACAATGAGCAGTTCTTC.

The CDR3 here is CASSEFPGQGNQPQHF. The CDR3 region has the DNA TGTGCCAGCAGTGAATTCCCTGGCCAAGGCAATCAGCCCCAGCATTTT. The rearrangement links TRBV6-1 to TRBJ1-5, with D hard to call. V gave up 2 bases and J gave up 2 bases, with 13 bases separating them. The CDR3 has 16 amino acids. Germline loops: CDR1 MNHNS, CDR2 SASEGT.

This chain joins TRBV15 and TRBJ1-2; D is possibly TRBD1 (6 bases). The ends were cut back, 0 bases at V and 7 bases at J, with 15 bases in the middle. Germline values: CDR1 LNHNV, CDR2 YYDKDF (reference sequence). The CDR3 totals 15 residues. The CDR3 region is CATSRDGVGRGGYTF. CDR3 in DNA: TGTGCCACCAGCAGAGATGGGGTTGGCAGGGGTGGCTACACCTTC.

The gene calls are TRBV9 and TRBJ2-2; 9 bases align to TRBD2. Trimming removed 0 bases from V and 7 bases from J; junction bases left unmatched: 13. Germline V gives CDR1 SGDLS, CDR2 YYNGEE. CDR3 size: 18 residues. The CDR3 reads CASSVDPAGGLRGGELFF. The CDR3 coding sequence is TGTGCCAGCAGCGTAGACCCAGCGGGGGGTCTCCGGGGCGGGGAGCTGTTTTTT.

The chain recombines TRBV7-3 with TRBJ1-1, with 7 bases identical to TRBD1. The germline V gene has CDR1 SGHTA and CDR2 FQGTGA. With 4 bases clipped from V and 0 bases from J, the junction kept 11 bases outside the gene matches. The CDR3 length is 17 residues. CDR3 DNA: TGTGCCAGCAGCTCCCAAAGTGGTCAGGGGGTGAACACTGAAGCTTTCTTT. Protein: CASSSQSGQGVNTEAFF.

This clone was recorded once. V is TRBV5-1 and J is TRBJ1-1; 10 bases fit TRBD1. The CDR3 is made up of 16 amino acids. Germline values: CDR1 SGHRS, CDR2 YFSETQ. J gave up 5 bases and V 4 bases, and 11 bases lay outside the gene matches. The CDR3 sequence is CASSADLGQGQTEAFF. The CDR3 DNA sequence: TGCGCCAGCAGCGCAGACTTGGGACAGGGGCAAACTGAAGCTTTCTTT.

This clone turned up a few times. The chain recombines TRBV27 with TRBJ2-7, with 8 positions matching TRBD1. Looked up from germline, CDR1 is MNHEY and CDR2 is SMNVEV (reference sequence). The CDR3 is 16 amino acids. Trimming removed 9 bases from V and 3 bases from J; junction bases left unmatched: 16. The DNA for the CDR3 is TGTGCCAGTCATCTCCTTACCGGGACAGGCTACTACGAGCAGTACTTC. This gives the protein CASHLLTGTGYYEQYF.

This sequence joins TRBV6-5 and TRBJ1-1, with 8 positions matching TRBD1. The CDR3 covers 14 residues. Germline V lookup: CDR1 MNHEY, CDR2 SVGAGI. The junction had 3 bases not matched to a gene; V was cut back by 6 bases and J by 0 bases. Here the CDR3 reads CASSSGGMNTEAFF. CDR3 nucleotides: TGTGCCAGCAGCTCAGGGGGCATGAACACTGAAGCTTTCTTT.

The chain uses TRBV30 and TRBJ1-1; D might be TRBD1 (6 bases). The V gene lost 5 bases and the J gene lost 2 bases, with 12 bases spanning the gap. The CDR3 is 13 residues long. The germline V gene encodes CDR1 GTSNPN and CDR2 SVGIG (reference sequence). CDR3: CAWALQGNTEAFF. In DNA, the CDR3 is TGTGCCTGGGCCTTACAGGGAAACACTGAAGCTTTCTTT.

The chain employs TRBV7-9 and TRBJ2-2; 7 bases are a match to TRBD1. The CDR3 loop spans 14 amino acids. In germline, CDR1 is SEHNR, CDR2 FQNEAQ (reference sequence). V lost 5 bases and J lost 5; bases outside the gene matches: 5. CDR3 protein: CASSPYRGTGELFF. In DNA, the CDR3 is TGTGCCAGCAGCCCCTACAGGGGTACCGGGGAGCTGTTTTTT. The full variable domain, rest sourced from reference TRBV7-9 and TRBJ2-2, is DTGVSQNPRHKITKRGQNVTFRCDPISEHNRLYWYRQTLGQGPEFLTYFQNEAQLEKSRLLSDRFSAERPKGSFSTLEIQRTEQGDSAMYLCASSPYRGTGELFFGEGSRLTVL.

The genes are TRBV5-6 and TRBJ2-7; D might be TRBD1 (5 bases). CDR1 is SGHDT and CDR2 is YYEEEE in the germline V gene. V was pared by 4 bases and J by 0 bases, with 8 bases between. This CDR3 spans 13 amino acids. This chain's CDR3 is CASSQGASYEQYF. In nucleotides, the CDR3 is TGTGCCAGCAGCCAAGGGGCCTCCTACGAGCAGTACTTC.

The chain uses TRBV19 and TRBJ2-4; 7 positions match TRBD2. The CDR3 covers 14 residues. Germline V gives CDR1 LNHDA, CDR2 SQIVND (reference sequence). V dropped 3 bases and J dropped 5; count of bases not matched to a gene: 4. CDR3 loop: CASSISSGENIQYF. CDR3 nucleotides: TGTGCCAGTAGTATCTCGAGCGGGGAAAACATTCAGTACTTC.

The chain carries TRBV6-5 and TRBJ1-2; tentative D call: TRBD1 (6 bases). The CDR3 runs to 14 residues. The V gene's germline CDR1 is MNHEY and CDR2 SVGAGI. V dropped 5 bases and J dropped 2 bases, with 12 bases sitting between them. The CDR3 loop is CASSQQTGNYGYTF. The DNA of the CDR3 is TGTGCCAGCAGTCAACAAACAGGGAACTATGGCTACACCTTC.

The chain carries TRBV5-1 and TRBJ1-2, with 11 bases matching TRBD1. V lost 4 bases and J lost 7; bases outside the gene matches: 12. This CDR3 is built from 16 residues. In germline, CDR1 is SGHRS, CDR2 YFSETQ. CDR3 sequence (DNA): TGCGCCAGCAGCCTAATACCGGGACAGGGGGGCGGTGGCTACACCTTC. It is translated as CASSLIPGQGGGGYTF. Supplemented by reference TRBV5-1 and TRBJ1-2, the full variable domain reads KAGVTQTPRYLIKTRGQQVTLSCSPISGHRSVSWYQQTPGQGLQFLFEYFSETQRNKGNFPGRFSGRQFSNSRSEMNVSTLELGDSALYLCASSLIPGQGGGGYTFGSGTRLTVV.

The rearrangement joins TRBV6-1 to TRBJ1-5, with D possibly matching TRBD1 (5 bases). Germline-derived CDR1 and CDR2 are MNHNS and SASEGT. V was cut by 3 bases and J by 7 bases, with 13 bases left in between. This CDR3 has 14 amino acids. The CDR3 region is CASSEGGNEQPQHF. CDR3 bases: TGTGCCAGCAGTGAGGGGGGGAATGAACAGCCCCAGCATTTT.

This chain connects TRBV6-5 to TRBJ1-1; D may be TRBD1 (5 bases). The CDR3 runs to 15 residues. Germline CDR1 MNHEY, CDR2 SVGAGI. The V end was cut by 4 bases, the J end by 1 base, with 13 bases between. CDR3: CASSSLTGGNTEAFF. The CDR3 DNA reads as TGTGCCAGCAGTTCCCTCACGGGGGGGAACACTGAAGCTTTCTTT.

V usage is TRBV6-6 and J usage is TRBJ1-6; unclear D gene. Looked up from germline, CDR1 is MNHNY and CDR2 is SVGAGI (reference sequence). Trimming cost V 6 bases and J 9 bases, with 21 bases left between them. CDR3 length: 16 amino acids. CDR3 sequence: CASSLLLPGEGSPLHF. For the CDR3, the DNA is TGTGCCAGCAGCCTATTACTCCCGGGTGAGGGTTCACCCCTCCACTTT.

This chain uses TRBV2 with TRBJ2-1; 11 nucleotides line up with TRBD2. The CDR3 loop spans 13 amino acids. Germline V gene sequence: CDR1 SNHLY, CDR2 FYNNEI. Trimming took 9 bases from V and 5 from J; bases not matched to a gene: 3. CDR3 DNA sequence: TGTGCCAGTACGACTAGCGGGAACAATGAGCAGTTCTTC. This translates into CASTTSGNNEQFF. The full variable domain, in which reference TRBV2 and TRBJ2-1 provide the parts outside the CDR3, is EPEVTQTPSHQVTQMGQEVILRCVPISNHLYFYWYRQILGQKVEFLVSFYNNEISEKSEIFDDQFSVERPDGSNFTLKIRSTKLEDSAMYFCASTTSGNNEQFFGPGTRLTVL.

In nucleotides, the CDR3 is TGTGCCAGCAGCTCGCTGCCGGGTACGCAGTATTTT. It translates to CASSSLPGTQYF. The chain couples TRBV11-3 to TRBJ2-3, with unresolved D. Trimming took off 4 bases at V and 8 bases at J, with 10 bases between the two ends. The CDR3 runs to 12 residues. CDR1 is SGHNT, CDR2 YENEEA, per germline.

The chain combines TRBV6-5 with TRBJ2-1; 7 bases fit TRBD1. The CDR3 extends over 14 amino acids. Germline V gives CDR1 MNHEY, CDR2 SVGAGI. Trimming cost V 6 bases and J 4 bases; bases outside gene matches: 6. CDR3 nucleotide sequence: TGTGCCAGCAGACCGGGACAGATATACAATGAGCAGTTCTTC. Protein product: CASRPGQIYNEQFF.

The chain has TRBV6-5 and TRBJ1-2, with D hard to call. This CDR3 spans 14 amino acids. Deletions cut 2 bases from V and 0 bases from J, with 7 bases between. Germline V gives CDR1 MNHEY, CDR2 SVGAGI. The CDR3 spells CASSYTEANYGYTF. Here the CDR3 DNA reads TGTGCCAGCAGTTACACAGAAGCTAACTATGGCTACACCTTC.

This sequence joins TRBV21-1 and TRBJ2-1; TRBD1, the D gene given by the table, was not confirmed from the DNA. TRBV21-1 is reported as a pseudogene. The CDR3 covers 14 residues. CDR3 sequence reads: CASSKRTGGDEQFF. CDR3 in DNA: TGTGCCAGCAGCAAACGGACAGGAGGGGATGAGCAGTTCTTC.